This is a list of T cell receptor beta chains from one sample in a study of shared clonotypes between healthy human individuals. Clones were read by immunoSEQ multiplex PCR, and TCRdb kept only the in-frame ones, dropping some. The sample includes about 2.1 million clones, just over 90% seen only once; the top ten take about 1.7%. The specimen sequenced was naive CD8+ T cells from PBMCs. These receptors originate from a man aged 18 to 29 in good health. Some clones in this sample may be carry-over from other donors' samples. CDR3s include the opening cysteine and the closing phenylalanine or tryptophan. Expanded clones get a size class; other rows say once, few or many, or leave the size out.

CDR3aa: CASSQGQGGSYEQYF
j_gene: TRBJ2-7
abundance: once
v_gene: TRBV4-1

CDR3aa: CASTPSGRNYNEQFF
j_gene: TRBJ2-1
abundance: NA
v_gene: TRBV5-1

CDR3aa: CASTKQFMAGVYEQYF
j_gene: TRBJ2-7
abundance: NA
v_gene: TRBV27

CDR3aa: CASRFNGQTYEQYF
j_gene: TRBJ2-7
abundance: NA
v_gene: TRBV12-2

CDR3aa: CASSPDRDRLSYEQYF
j_gene: TRBJ2-7
abundance: NA
v_gene: TRBV27

CDR3aa: CASSGGRAGTEAFF
j_gene: TRBJ1-1
abundance: NA
v_gene: TRBV28

CDR3aa: CASSPGLAGAYEQYF
j_gene: TRBJ2-7
abundance: NA
v_gene: TRBV5-6

CDR3aa: CASRLLEGLAGGSYEQYF
j_gene: TRBJ2-7
abundance: NA
v_gene: TRBV21-1

CDR3aa: CASSFLYSYTF
j_gene: TRBJ1-2
abundance: NA
v_gene: TRBV7-9

CDR3aa: CASSRGLAASYEQYF
j_gene: TRBJ2-7
abundance: NA
v_gene: TRBV14

CDR3aa: CASSPIRKGETQYF
j_gene: TRBJ2-5
abundance: NA
v_gene: TRBV25-1

CDR3aa: CASSEDYEQYF
j_gene: TRBJ2-7
abundance: few
v_gene: TRBV5-1

CDR3aa: CASSNGQSLYGYTF
j_gene: TRBJ1-2
abundance: NA
v_gene: TRBV27

CDR3aa: CASSSPRVGRPNEQFF
j_gene: TRBJ2-1
abundance: NA
v_gene: TRBV5-1

CDR3aa: CASSPQVREGYTF
j_gene: TRBJ1-2
abundance: once
v_gene: TRBV18

CDR3aa: CAGQGAVYTF
j_gene: TRBJ1-2
abundance: NA
v_gene: TRBV6-1

CDR3aa: CATMPAPGANVLTF
j_gene: TRBJ2-6
abundance: NA
v_gene: TRBV19

CDR3aa: CASSSVGRRYEQYF
j_gene: TRBJ2-7
abundance: NA
v_gene: TRBV28

CDR3aa: CASSPALSSYEQYF
j_gene: TRBJ2-7
abundance: NA
v_gene: TRBV7-9

CDR3aa: CASSSTGGHTEAFF
j_gene: TRBJ1-1
abundance: NA
v_gene: TRBV6-5

CDR3aa: CASTPLAGASNEQFF
j_gene: TRBJ2-1
abundance: NA
v_gene: TRBV9

CDR3aa: CAHRPGPPGGHQPQHF
j_gene: TRBJ1-5
abundance: NA
v_gene: TRBV28

CDR3aa: CASSIWDRADTQYF
j_gene: TRBJ2-3
abundance: NA
v_gene: TRBV19

CDR3aa: CASSYLAGNVFEQFF
j_gene: TRBJ2-1
abundance: NA
v_gene: TRBV6-5

CDR3aa: CASSLVIGGTEAFF
j_gene: TRBJ1-1
abundance: few
v_gene: TRBV7-2

CDR3aa: CAVPGPDISGELFF
j_gene: TRBJ2-2
abundance: NA
v_gene: TRBV15

CDR3aa: CASSQDGRSNQPQHF
j_gene: TRBJ1-5
abundance: NA
v_gene: TRBV4-1

CDR3aa: CASSGPRQYF
j_gene: TRBJ2-3
abundance: once
v_gene: TRBV11-2

CDR3aa: CASSTLSNEQFF
j_gene: TRBJ2-1
abundance: NA
v_gene: TRBV6-5

CDR3aa: CASSGHKGTGSPKETQYF
j_gene: TRBJ2-5
abundance: NA
v_gene: TRBV7-9

CDR3aa: CASSLFSIVGASHEQYF
j_gene: TRBJ2-7
abundance: NA
v_gene: TRBV28

CDR3aa: CASSLSYHREPQHF
j_gene: TRBJ1-5
abundance: NA
v_gene: TRBV27

CDR3aa: CASSEARGLAGWGDTQYF
j_gene: TRBJ2-3
abundance: NA
v_gene: TRBV2

CDR3aa: CASSPPADLWTQYF
j_gene: TRBJ2-5
abundance: NA
v_gene: TRBV7-9

CDR3aa: CSVVGLAGEQYF
j_gene: TRBJ2-7
abundance: NA
v_gene: TRBV29-1

CDR3aa: CASSLSGPMDHEQFF
j_gene: TRBJ2-1
abundance: NA
v_gene: TRBV7-6

CDR3aa: CASTPGEGEQYF
j_gene: TRBJ2-7
abundance: NA
v_gene: TRBV28

CDR3aa: CASSVSRVGSNTGELFF
j_gene: TRBJ2-2
abundance: NA
v_gene: TRBV9

CDR3aa: CASSESGRGWTEAFF
j_gene: TRBJ1-1
abundance: NA
v_gene: TRBV25-1

CDR3aa: CASGGQRETQYF
j_gene: TRBJ2-5
abundance: NA
v_gene: TRBV10-2

CDR3aa: CSAFNYGYTF
j_gene: TRBJ1-2
abundance: NA
v_gene: TRBV20-1

CDR3aa: CASSPGTSGMTYEQYF
j_gene: TRBJ2-7
abundance: NA
v_gene: TRBV5-4

CDR3aa: CASSVSGTGKETQYF
j_gene: TRBJ2-5
abundance: NA
v_gene: TRBV9

CDR3aa: CASRAGTGMRGPQHF
j_gene: TRBJ1-5
abundance: NA
v_gene: TRBV6-1

CDR3aa: CAWSGFVNSEQTVFGQYF
j_gene: TRBJ2-5
abundance: NA
v_gene: TRBV30

CDR3aa: CASSQEGTGETQYF
j_gene: TRBJ2-5
abundance: NA
v_gene: TRBV14

CDR3aa: CASTPVGSEGNEQFF
j_gene: TRBJ2-1
abundance: NA
v_gene: TRBV28

CDR3aa: CASSPVWFGTEAFF
j_gene: TRBJ1-1
abundance: NA
v_gene: TRBV19

CDR3aa: CASSVIQGAGTEAFF
j_gene: TRBJ1-1
abundance: NA
v_gene: TRBV9

CDR3aa: CASSLGVSNTGELFF
j_gene: TRBJ2-2
abundance: NA
v_gene: TRBV27